A selection of T cell receptor beta chains follows, all from one sample in a study of T-cell reconstitution after alpha-beta-depleted transplantation in children. TCRdb analysed the PCR reads with MiXCR anew, one entry per CDR3 protein. The data show about 690,000 distinct CDR3 sequences, with around 16% seen just once and 1.1% held by the top ten. Sequenced material: PBMCs from the stem cell graft donor, taken from the stem cell graft. These TCRs come from a human donor who donated a stem cell graft to a child with acute myeloid leukemia. CDR3s include the opening cysteine and the closing phenylalanine or tryptophan. Each record gives: V gene, J gene, clone size, D gene, CDR3 protein, CDR3 DNA. D genes are given only for firm matches. Where a row states a size, it is once, few, many or the class of an expanded clone; other rows omit it.

TRBV15	TRBJ1-1	.	TRBD1	CATSRDPTGGAFF	TGTGCCACCAGCAGAGACCCGACAGGGGGAGCTTTCTTT
TRBV29-1	TRBJ2-2	many	.	CSAAEFNTGELFF	TGCAGCGCAGCGGAGTTTAACACCGGGGAGCTGTTTTTT
TRBV3-1	TRBJ1-2	few	.	CASTQGDYGYTF	TGTGCCAGCACCCAGGGCGACTATGGCTACACCTTC
TRBV20-1	TRBJ2-3	few	.	CSATIWDSTDTQYF	TGCAGTGCCACGATATGGGACAGCACAGATACGCAGTATTTT
TRBV7-2	TRBJ2-7	few	TRBD1	CASSRRGTGLYEQYF	TGTGCCAGCAGCCGGCGAGGGACAGGGTTGTACGAGCAGTACTTC
TRBV6-1	TRBJ1-5	many	.	CASVWTVMNSNQPQHF	TGTGCCAGCGTGTGGACAGTAATGAATAGCAATCAGCCCCAGCATTTT
TRBV7-9	TRBJ2-7	few	.	CASSLTRTYEQYF	TGTGCCAGCAGCTTAACTAGGACCTACGAGCAGTACTTC
TRBV7-2	TRBJ2-2	.	.	CASRKAGAGGELFF	TGTGCCAGCAGGAAGGCAGGGGCGGGCGGGGAGCTGTTTTTT
TRBV27	TRBJ2-3	few	TRBD1	CASSPSDRGANTDTQYF	TGTGCCAGCAGTCCTTCGGACAGGGGCGCAAACACAGATACGCAGTATTTT
TRBV20-1	TRBJ2-3	many	TRBD2	CSARDPLGAGGYTDTQYF	TGCAGTGCTAGAGATCCACTAGGGGCGGGGGGGTACACAGATACGCAGTATTTT
TRBV20-1	TRBJ2-7	many	.	CSARDPLTYEQYF	TGCAGTGCTAGAGATCCCTTGACCTACGAGCAGTACTTC
TRBV10-3	TRBJ1-2	many	TRBD1	CAIGQGRGYTF	TGTGCCATAGGACAGGGACGTGGCTACACCTTC
TRBV4-1	TRBJ2-3	.	TRBD2	CASSQDFAGEAGDTQYF	TGCGCCAGCAGCCAAGATTTCGCGGGGGAAGCGGGAGATACGCAGTATTTT
TRBV7-2	TRBJ2-5	.	.	CASSLSGAVETQYF	TGTGCCAGCAGCTTGAGTGGAGCAGTAGAGACCCAGTACTTC
TRBV7-9	TRBJ2-3	.	.	CASSLGRRSFGTDTQYF	TGTGCCAGCAGCTTAGGCAGAAGGTCCTTCGGGACAGATACGCAGTATTTT
TRBV5-1	TRBJ2-3	.	.	CASSPYVDGSTDTQYF	TGCGCCAGCAGCCCCTACGTGGACGGGAGCACAGATACGCAGTATTTT
TRBV7-2	TRBJ1-5	many	.	CASSGGNQPQHF	TGTGCCAGCAGCGGAGGCAATCAGCCCCAGCATTTT
TRBV6-2/TRBV6-3	TRBJ2-1	few	.	CASSYTQLAPYNEQFF	TGTGCCAGCAGTTACACCCAGCTAGCTCCATACAATGAGCAGTTCTTC
TRBV29-1	TRBJ1-4	many	TRBD1	CSVNRGGEKLFF	TGCAGCGTTAACAGGGGAGGAGAAAAACTGTTTTTT
TRBV6-1	TRBJ1-4	.	TRBD1	CASSPDRRATNEKLFF	TGTGCCAGCAGTCCGGACAGGCGAGCAACTAATGAAAAACTGTTTTTT
TRBV10-1	TRBJ1-2	many	TRBD1	CASSARQGGNGYTF	TGCGCCAGCAGTGCCCGACAGGGGGGCAACGGCTACACCTTC
TRBV4-3	TRBJ2-1	many	.	CASSHLGLPFPNEQFF	TGCGCCAGCAGCCACCTGGGACTCCCGTTTCCTAATGAGCAGTTCTTC
TRBV27	TRBJ1-5	many	.	CASSISNQPQHF	TGTGCCAGCAGTATTAGCAATCAGCCCCAGCATTTT
TRBV18	TRBJ2-1	few	.	CASSPPQGSPTRNEQFF	TGTGCCAGCTCACCACCCCAGGGATCTCCTACGCGCAATGAGCAGTTCTTC
TRBV29-1	TRBJ1-1	many	.	CSVEKGKGSAFF	TGCAGCGTTGAAAAGGGAAAGGGGTCGGCTTTCTTT
TRBV28	TRBJ1-1	few	TRBD1	CASSSYPNRDRGFYTEAFF	TGTGCCAGCAGCTCTTACCCAAACCGGGACAGGGGGTTCTACACTGAAGCTTTCTTT
TRBV20-1	TRBJ2-2	.	TRBD2	CSAREAGGGAAGELFF	TGCAGTGCTAGAGAAGCGGGCGGGGGGGCCGCCGGGGAGCTGTTTTTT
TRBV10-3	TRBJ2-5	.	.	CAISEWGNQETQYF	TGTGCCATCAGTGAATGGGGGAACCAAGAGACCCAGTACTTC
TRBV30	TRBJ2-7	.	.	CAWSKGQGLSEQYF	TGTGCCTGGAGTAAGGGGCAGGGGTTAAGCGAGCAGTACTTC